The clone carrying this TCR beta chain appeared a few times. RNA transcripts were the template for amplifying TCR beta CDR3 regions. HTBI primers were used for first-round RT-PCR of the TCR CDR3. TCRdb re-called the multiplex PCR reads through MiXCR, storing one row per CDR3 protein. The table has some 500,000 distinct CDR3 sequences, approximately 14% seen once; the top ten hold around a sixth. This entry comes from a study of T cells in Graves' hyperthyroidism and ophthalmopathy. Germline CDR1 reads DFQATT; CDR2 reads SNEGSKA (reference sequence). Trimming took 4 bases from V and 5 from J, leaving 20 bases between them. The CDR3 is 15 residues long.

Specimen: blood. This clonotype originated in a young woman with Graves' hyperthyroidism. The chain uses TRBV20-1 and TRBJ2-5; D not certain. The CDR3 reads CSATLTRSSGETQYF. The CDR3 nucleotides are TGCAGTGCTACCCTTACGAGGAGTTCGGGCGAGACCCAGTACTTC.